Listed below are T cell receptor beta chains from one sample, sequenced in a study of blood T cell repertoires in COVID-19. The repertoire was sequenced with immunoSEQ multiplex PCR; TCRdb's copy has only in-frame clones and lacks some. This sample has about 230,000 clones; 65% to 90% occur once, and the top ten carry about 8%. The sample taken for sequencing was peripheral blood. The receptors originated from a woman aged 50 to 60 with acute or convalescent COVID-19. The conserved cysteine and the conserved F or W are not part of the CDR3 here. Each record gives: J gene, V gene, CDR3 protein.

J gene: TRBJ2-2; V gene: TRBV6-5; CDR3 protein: ASWGTRGPTGELF
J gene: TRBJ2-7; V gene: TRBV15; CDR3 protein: ATSVELAGREQY
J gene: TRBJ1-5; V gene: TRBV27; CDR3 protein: ASSPRDRFSNQPQH
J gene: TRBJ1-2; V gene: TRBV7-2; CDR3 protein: ASTLREPGQGMVSYT
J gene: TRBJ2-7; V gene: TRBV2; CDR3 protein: ASSGEGPYEQY
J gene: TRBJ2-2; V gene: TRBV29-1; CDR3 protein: SVGGGQDNTGELF
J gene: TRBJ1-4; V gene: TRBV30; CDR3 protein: AWSGGGREKLF
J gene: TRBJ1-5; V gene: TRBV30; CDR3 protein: AWSRQENQPQH
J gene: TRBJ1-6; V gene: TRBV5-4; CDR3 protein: ASSLDSQRNSPLH
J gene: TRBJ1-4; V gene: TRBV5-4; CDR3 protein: ASSLNSGGSEKLF
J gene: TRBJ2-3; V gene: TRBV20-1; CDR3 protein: SAPVPDTQY
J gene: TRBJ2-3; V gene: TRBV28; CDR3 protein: ASIGGRGQY
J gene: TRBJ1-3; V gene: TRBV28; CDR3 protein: ASSSQGAPGNTIY